This entry describes one T cell receptor beta chain. The antigen is not known. The sample is drawn from a study of vaccination effects on CD4 cells after COVID-19. Study context: After the second dose, samples were taken at median day 72.

The data were produced by immunoSEQ multiplex PCR, yet TCRdb's version contains in-frame clones alone and is incomplete. Of about 24,000 clones listed, approximately 80% are singletons. Germline V gene sequence: CDR1 LGHNA, CDR2 YSLEER. V was pared by 0 bases and J by 0 bases, with 4 bases of the junction left unmatched. There are 17 residues in the CDR3. Antigen-specific CD4+ T cell clonotypes were called by their expansion after viral peptide-pool culture in ViraFEST. At the end of roughly 9 days of culture, CD4+ T cells were isolated. Vaccine administered to participants consisted of two doses of either BNT162b2 or mRNA-1273.

The clonotype was recovered from a human donor who received a COVID-19 vaccine. Some clones in this sample may be carry-over from other donors' samples. This specimen consisted of CD4+ T cells from PBMCs cultured with SARS-CoV-2 spike peptides, obtained after COVID-19 vaccination. The rearrangement uses TRBV4-3 and TRBJ1-3; 8 nucleotides align to TRBD1. The CDR3 sequence: CASSQDEDRASGNTIYF. Written as DNA, the CDR3 is TGCGCCAGCAGCCAAGACGAGGACAGGGCCTCTGGAAACACCATATATTTT.